The entry below describes one T cell receptor beta chain. This entry belongs to a study of T cells in Graves' hyperthyroidism and ophthalmopathy. Amplified regions were TCR beta CDR3 sequences from RNA transcripts. Carried out on the TCR CDR3, a first-round RT-PCR used the HTBI primer set. MiXCR, applied by TCRdb to the multiplex PCR reads, yields one record per CDR3 protein. The data show some 200,000 distinct CDR3 sequences, with 17% seen just once and around 48% held by the top ten. The germline V gene has CDR1 LNHDA and CDR2 SQIVND (reference sequence). The V and J ends lost 5 bases and 1 base respectively, with 11 bases between them. This CDR3 is 15 amino acids long.

This clonotype originated in a woman in her fifties or sixties with Graves' hyperthyroidism. The sample comprised blood. The chain is built from TRBV19 and TRBJ2-2; D possibly corresponds to TRBD2 (6 bases). The CDR3 spells CASSPVAVNTGELFF. DNA of the CDR3: TGTGCCAGTAGTCCGGTAGCGGTGAACACCGGGGAGCTGTTTTTT. Variable domain in full (rest from reference TRBV19 and TRBJ2-2): DGGITQSPKYLFRKEGQNVTLSCEQNLNHDAMYWYRQDPGQGLRLIYYSQIVNDFQKGDIAEGYSVSREKKESFPLTVTSAQKNPTAFYLCASSPVAVNTGELFFGEGSRLTVL.